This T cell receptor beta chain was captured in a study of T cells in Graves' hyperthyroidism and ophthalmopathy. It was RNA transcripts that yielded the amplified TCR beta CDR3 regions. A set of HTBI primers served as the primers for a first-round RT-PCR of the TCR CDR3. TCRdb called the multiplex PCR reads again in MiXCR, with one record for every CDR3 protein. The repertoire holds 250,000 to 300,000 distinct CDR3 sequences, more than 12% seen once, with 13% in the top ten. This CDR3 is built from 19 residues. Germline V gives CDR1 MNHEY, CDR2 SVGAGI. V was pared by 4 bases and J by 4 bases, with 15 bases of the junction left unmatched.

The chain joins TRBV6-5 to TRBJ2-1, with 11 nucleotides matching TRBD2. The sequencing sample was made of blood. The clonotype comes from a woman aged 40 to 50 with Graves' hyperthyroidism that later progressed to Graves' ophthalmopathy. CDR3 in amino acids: CASSSPSGGKSTQYNEQFF. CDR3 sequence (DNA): TGTGCCAGCAGTTCGCCTAGCGGGGGGAAGTCGACTCAGTACAATGAGCAGTTCTTC.